The 31 T cell receptor beta chains below come from one sample, sequenced in a study of shared clonotypes between healthy human individuals. The assay was immunoSEQ multiplex PCR, and TCRdb's table has in-frame clones only and misses some. The repertoire consists of 2 million to 2.5 million clones, with 85% to 95% occurring once and the leading ten covering roughly 1.7%. As defined, naive CD8 cells were CD45RO-negative and positively selected for CCR7, with terminally differentiated effector memory CD45RA+ cells excluded. Sequences were obtained from naive CD8+ T cells from PBMCs. These TCRs come from a man between 18 and 29 years old in good health. Some clones in this sample may be carry-over from other donors' samples.

This clone occurred once. CDR3 loop: CASSPLAGVNTGELFF. CDR3 bases: TGTGCCAGCAGTCCACTAGCGGGGGTGAACACCGGGGAGCTGTTTTTT. The V call is TRBV28, the J call TRBJ2-2; TRBD2 aligns across 11 bases. CDR1 and CDR2 (germline): MDHEN, SYDVKM. This CDR3 is built from 16 residues. Trimming cost V 5 bases and J 1 base; bases outside gene matches: 3.

The V and J genes are TRBV7-3 and TRBJ2-1; 12 bases line up with TRBD2. The CDR3 is 17 residues long. The V segment lost 5 bases and the J segment 2 bases; nucleotides outside the gene matches: 7. The germline V gene encodes CDR1 SGHTA and CDR2 FQGTGA. CDR3 DNA sequence: TGTGCCAGCAGCCTCCCTAGCGGGAGGGCCCCCTACAATGAGCAGTTCTTC. It translates to CASSLPSGRAPYNEQFF.

The V and J genes are TRBV27 and TRBJ2-7, with D perhaps assigned TRBD1 or TRBD2 (5 bases each). The CDR3 contains 16 residues. Germline CDR1 is MNHEY and CDR2 is SMNVEV (reference sequence). With 4 bases removed from V and 0 bases from J, the gap between germline ends came to 16 bases. CDR3: CASSWVGTGSSYEQYF. Here the CDR3 DNA reads TGTGCCAGCAGTTGGGTGGGGACGGGGAGCTCCTACGAGCAGTACTTC.

The gene calls are TRBV10-3 and TRBJ2-7; the match to TRBD2 covers 14 bases. This CDR3 has 16 amino acids. The ends lost 4 bases at V and 6 bases at J; junction bases unmatched: 8. Germline CDR1 is ENHRY and CDR2 is SYGVKD. The CDR3 loop reads CAISVSTSGRDREQYF. DNA of the CDR3: TGTGCCATCAGTGTCTCGACTAGCGGGAGGGACCGCGAGCAGTACTTC.

This clone showed up just once. This sequence joins TRBV4-1 and TRBJ2-7, with TRBD2 matching over 14 bases. This CDR3 has 18 residues. J was trimmed by 5 bases and V by 4 bases; bases with no gene match: 13. Germline loops: CDR1 MGHRA, CDR2 YSYEKL. The CDR3 protein is CASSPFFRLAGGQNEQYF. CDR3 bases: TGCGCCAGCAGCCCGTTCTTCCGACTAGCGGGAGGGCAGAACGAGCAGTACTTC.

The chain recombines TRBV7-9 with TRBJ2-5; 7 bases are a match to TRBD2. The germline V gene has CDR1 SEHNR and CDR2 FQNEAQ (reference sequence). Losses at the gene ends were 5 bases for V and 3 bases for J; bases not matched to a gene: 15. The CDR3 contains 17 residues. In DNA form, the CDR3 reads TGTGCCAGCAGCCAAGGGGTGGGGCGGGAGACCGAAGAGACCCAGTACTTC. The encoded protein is CASSQGVGRETEETQYF.

About this clone: The same CDR3 also results from other DNA sequences found in this sample. The chain joins TRBV27 to TRBJ2-1; D call uncertain. The CDR3 is 13 amino acids. Germline CDR1 reads MNHEY; CDR2 reads SMNVEV (reference sequence). V was trimmed by 0 bases and J by 1 base, leaving 1 base between them. CDR3 DNA sequence: TGTGCCAGCAGTTTATCGTCCTACAATGAGCAGTTCTTC. Protein product: CASSLSSYNEQFF.

This clone came up once. The chain joins TRBV7-9 to TRBJ2-1, with 7 bases lining up with TRBD1. Germline V CDR1 and CDR2: SEHNR, FQNEAQ (reference sequence). This CDR3 spans 14 amino acids. The V gene end was trimmed by 5 bases and the J gene end by 4 bases; junction bases not matched to a gene: 5. Here the CDR3 reads CASSRGDRYNEQFF. In DNA, the CDR3 is TGTGCCAGCAGCCGAGGGGACAGATACAATGAGCAGTTCTTC.

This chain links TRBV5-4 with TRBJ1-1, with D unresolved. Trimming cost V 4 bases and J 11 bases, with 27 bases left between them. This CDR3 spans 16 amino acids. Germline V lookup: CDR1 SGHNT, CDR2 YYREEE (reference sequence). CDR3 protein: CASSNLGVAIGRSAFF. The CDR3 bases are TGTGCCAGCAGCAATTTAGGAGTGGCAATCGGGAGGTCCGCTTTCTTT.

The gene calls are TRBV11-2 and TRBJ2-5; weak D call: TRBD1 (6 bases). V lost 5 bases and J lost 5, with 15 bases in between. The germline gives CDR1 SGHAT, CDR2 FQNNGV. The CDR3 covers 14 residues. CDR3 DNA: TGTGCCAGCAGCCTCGGACAGCCCAGGGAGACCCAGTACTTC. As protein: CASSLGQPRETQYF.

The chain joins TRBV5-4 to TRBJ2-3; weak D call: TRBD2 (6 bases). V was pared by 2 bases and J by 0 bases, with 13 bases between. In germline, CDR1 is SGHNT, CDR2 YYREEE (reference sequence). This CDR3 has 16 residues. CDR3 DNA: TGTGCCAGCAGCTTAGGTGTAAGCGGGAGCACAGATACGCAGTATTTT. Translating it yields CASSLGVSGSTDTQYF.

The chain couples TRBV19 to TRBJ1-2; no firm D call. The CDR3 length is 13 residues. The germline V gene encodes CDR1 LNHDA and CDR2 SQIVND (reference sequence). The V end lost 5 bases, the J end lost 6 bases, and 13 bases lay between the germline ends. DNA of the CDR3: TGTGCCAGTAGTCCCCGGACGCGAGATGGCTACACCTTC. Its protein product is CASSPRTRDGYTF.

V gene TRBV11-2 combines with J gene TRBJ2-3, with a tentative D call TRBD2 (6 bases). Germline CDR1 is SGHAT and CDR2 is FQNNGV. Deletions cut 5 bases from V and 3 bases from J, with 15 bases between. The CDR3 runs to 15 residues. The CDR3 sequence: CASSPLGEVTDTQYF. The DNA for the CDR3 is TGTGCCAGCAGCCCTCTCGGGGAGGTAACAGATACGCAGTATTTT.

V is TRBV28 and J is TRBJ1-3; maybe TRBD1 (5 bases). This CDR3 has 14 residues. Germline CDR1 reads MDHEN; CDR2 reads SYDVKM. V was trimmed by 8 bases and J by 0 bases, leaving 11 bases between them. The CDR3 sequence is CASEGRFSGNTIYF. The CDR3 DNA is TGTGCCAGCGAGGGACGATTCTCTGGAAACACCATATATTTT.

The J gene is TRBJ1-4, the V gene TRBV28; maybe TRBD1 (6 bases). The CDR3 has 16 residues. Germline CDR1 and CDR2: MDHEN and SYDVKM. The V end lost 4 bases, the J end lost 11 bases, and 23 bases lay between the germline ends. The CDR3 loop reads CASSSYRETQGGKLFF. The CDR3 coding sequence is TGTGCCAGCAGTTCGTACCGCGAAACACAGGGAGGGAAACTGTTTTTT.

This chain connects TRBV5-5 to TRBJ2-5; no clear D. This CDR3 region has 15 residues. Germline values: CDR1 SGHKS, CDR2 YYEKEE (reference sequence). V lost 0 bases, J lost 5 bases, and 14 bases lay in between. The CDR3 DNA sequence: TGTGCCAGCAGCTTGGTTGGGTCTCAGAGGGAGACCCAGTACTTC. It yields the protein CASSLVGSQRETQYF.

This chain links TRBV15 with TRBJ2-7; D is possibly TRBD2 (6 bases). The CDR3 has 15 residues. The V gene's germline CDR1 is LNHNV and CDR2 YYDKDF (reference sequence). The V and J ends lost 3 bases and 6 bases respectively, with 18 bases between them. CDR3 sequence: CATSRGGGRRGEQYF. The CDR3 bases are TGTGCCACCAGCAGGGGGGGTGGGAGGCGAGGCGAGCAGTACTTC.

Concerning this clone: The sample contains more than one DNA sequence encoding this CDR3. This sequence joins TRBV4-3 and TRBJ2-3, with no clear D. V was pared by 3 bases and J by 0 bases, with 4 bases between. The CDR3 totals 13 residues. Per germline, CDR1 LGHNA and CDR2 YSLEER. The DNA of the CDR3 is TGCGCCAGCAGCCAGGACAGCACAGATACGCAGTATTTT. Its translation is CASSQDSTDTQYF.

A few counts support this clone. V and J are TRBV7-9 and TRBJ2-5; D is undetermined. There are 9 residues in the CDR3. V dropped 10 bases and J dropped 2 bases, with 2 bases sitting between them. CDR1 SEHNR and CDR2 FQNEAQ come from the germline V gene (reference sequence). The CDR3 reads CATQETQYF. CDR3 nucleotide sequence: TGTGCCACGCAAGAGACCCAGTACTTC.

The chain employs TRBV29-1 and TRBJ2-7, with 11 bases aligning to TRBD1. The CDR3 totals 18 residues. V shed 3 bases and J 2 bases; nucleotides not matched to a gene: 15. CDR1 and CDR2 from the germline V gene are SQVTM and ANQGSEA. CDR3 sequence (DNA): TGCAGCGTTGAGATTTGGCGGGACAGGGGGTCACCAGCCTACGAGCAGTACTTC. It translates to CSVEIWRDRGSPAYEQYF.

The chain recombines TRBV11-2 with TRBJ1-1, with no clear D. The CDR3 is made up of 15 amino acids. Trimming took off 5 bases at V and 11 bases at J, with 24 bases between the two ends. CDR1 is SGHAT, CDR2 FQNNGV, per germline. The CDR3 nucleotides read TGTGCCAGCAGCCCAAACAGCCTCGGTAACATTGTCGCTTTCTTT. Its protein is CASSPNSLGNIVAFF.

The chain uses TRBV29-1 and TRBJ2-7; D is perhaps TRBD2 (6 bases). There are 12 residues in the CDR3. Per germline, CDR1 SQVTM and CDR2 ANQGSEA. Trimming removed 5 bases at V and 3 bases at J, with 11 bases between. CDR3 amino acids: CSVKLGGYEQYF. The CDR3 coding sequence is TGCAGCGTTAAGCTGGGAGGCTACGAGCAGTACTTC.

The CDR3 loop is CASSQRLVGGRADTQYF. CDR3 DNA sequence: TGCGCCAGCAGCCAGCGCCTCGTTGGGGGGCGCGCAGATACGCAGTATTTT. J is TRBJ2-3 and V is TRBV4-3; possibly TRBD1 or TRBD2 for D (6 bases each). V lost 3 bases, J lost 4 bases, and 20 bases lay in between. Germline V gene sequence: CDR1 LGHNA, CDR2 YSLEER. The CDR3 is 17 amino acids.

The chain joins TRBV6-1 to TRBJ1-5, with D uncertain. In germline, CDR1 is MNHNS, CDR2 SASEGT. This CDR3 is 13 amino acids long. Trimming stripped 2 bases from V and 4 bases from J, with 6 bases between. The CDR3 nucleotides are TGTGCCAGCAGTGAACGGAAGAATCAGCCCCAGCATTTT. This encodes CASSERKNQPQHF.

V and J are TRBV25-1 and TRBJ2-7; 8 bases match TRBD1. Trimming removed 1 base from V and 3 bases from J; junction bases left unmatched: 2. CDR3 length: 14 amino acids. Germline lookup yields CDR1 MGHDK and CDR2 SYGVNS. The DNA for the CDR3 is TGTGCCAGCAGTGAATTACAGGGGGGCTACGAGCAGTACTTC. Its protein is CASSELQGGYEQYF.

The chain uses TRBV27 and TRBJ2-1, with D possibly being TRBD1 (5 bases). The CDR3 totals 15 residues. From germline, CDR1 is MNHEY and CDR2 SMNVEV (reference sequence). The V gene lost 8 bases and the J gene lost 0 bases, with 14 bases spanning the gap. CDR3 residues: CASAAGRPSYNEQFF. In DNA form, the CDR3 reads TGTGCCAGCGCAGCAGGGCGGCCCTCCTACAATGAGCAGTTCTTC.

This clone appeared a single time. The sample carries other DNA sequences with the same CDR3. V gene TRBV9 combines with J gene TRBJ2-1; D not certain. Trimming took off 0 bases at V and 0 bases at J, with 10 bases between the two ends. The CDR3 extends over 16 amino acids. Germline lookup yields CDR1 SGDLS and CDR2 YYNGEE. The CDR3 here is CASSVGGTSSYNEQFF. In DNA, the CDR3 is TGTGCCAGCAGCGTAGGAGGCACCAGCTCCTACAATGAGCAGTTCTTC.

This chain's CDR3 is CASSQDNWALEQYF. CDR3 bases: TGCGCCAGCAGCCAAGATAATTGGGCCCTCGAGCAGTACTTC. V and J are TRBV4-1 and TRBJ2-7; D uncertain. V was clipped by 0 bases and J by 6 bases, with 12 bases between them. Germline V gene sequence: CDR1 MGHRA, CDR2 YSYEKL. The CDR3 runs to 14 residues.

The CDR3 loop reads CASSLFRTGAADGYTF. The CDR3 nucleotides are TGTGCCAGCAGTTTGTTCCGGACAGGGGCGGCCGATGGCTACACCTTC. The gene calls are TRBV28 and TRBJ1-2, with 9 bases identical to TRBD1. Looked up from germline, CDR1 is MDHEN and CDR2 is SYDVKM. The V and J ends lost 3 bases and 6 bases, in that order; junction bases with no gene match: 11. This CDR3 region has 16 residues.

The chain has TRBV21-1 and TRBJ2-7; the tabulated D call, TRBD1, remains unverified against the DNA. TRBV21-1 is tagged as a pseudogene. The CDR3 covers 19 residues. CDR3 nucleotides: TGTGCCAGCAGCAAAGGAGGAGCGGTTGGCAGGGGGCTCGGGAAAGAGCAGTACTTC. Encoded protein: CASSKGGAVGRGLGKEQYF.

The rearrangement uses TRBV11-2 and TRBJ2-5; 14 bases are a match to TRBD2. The CDR3 sequence is 16 residues long. J was trimmed by 5 bases and V by 5 bases; bases with no gene match: 7. Germline values: CDR1 SGHAT, CDR2 FQNNGV. The CDR3 reads CASSGGTSGRGETQYF. For the CDR3, the DNA is TGTGCCAGCAGCGGAGGGACTAGCGGGAGAGGGGAGACCCAGTACTTC.